The rows below give T cell receptor beta chains drawn from one sample of a study of cytomegalovirus exposure and HLA in healthy donors. The method was immunoSEQ multiplex PCR; TCRdb's version includes in-frame clones alone and lacks a portion of them. This table holds 65,000 to 95,000 clones. Sequenced material: PBMCs. The receptor set was obtained from a female donor in good health and CMV-seropositive. Both conserved end residues are part of each CDR3. The order of the fields is J gene, D gene, V gene, CDR3 DNA, CDR3 protein. D genes are given only for firm matches.

j_call: TRBJ2-3; d_call: TRBD1; v_call: TRBV2; cdr3_nt: TGTGCCAGCAGGGGTCCGGGACAGGATTCCACAGATACGCAGTATTTT; cdr3_aa: CASRGPGQDSTDTQYF
j_call: TRBJ1-1; d_call: .; v_call: TRBV29-1; cdr3_nt: TGCAGCGTTGATCAGGGCGACACTGAAGCTTTCTTT; cdr3_aa: CSVDQGDTEAFF
j_call: TRBJ1-1; d_call: TRBD1; v_call: TRBV7-9; cdr3_nt: TGTGCCAGCAGCTCACCTTCTTGGGTAGGGGGCAAGGGGTACACTGAAGCTTTCTTT; cdr3_aa: CASSSPSWVGGKGYTEAFF
j_call: TRBJ1-6; d_call: .; v_call: TRBV6-1; cdr3_nt: TGTGCCTTGGGCCGCAGATCCTATAATTCACCCCTCCACTTT; cdr3_aa: CALGRRSYNSPLHF
j_call: TRBJ1-3; d_call: TRBD1; v_call: TRBV7-6; cdr3_nt: TGTGCCAGCAGCACCGAGACAGGGGGGGGAAACACCATATATTTT; cdr3_aa: CASSTETGGGNTIYF
j_call: TRBJ2-4; d_call: .; v_call: TRBV7-2; cdr3_nt: TGTGCCAGCAGCCAGGGATGGAGGGCGGCCAAAAACATTCAGTACTTC; cdr3_aa: CASSQGWRAAKNIQYF
j_call: TRBJ2-7; d_call: .; v_call: TRBV18; cdr3_nt: TGTGCCAGCTCACCACCGTACGGTAGCTACGAGCAGTACTTC; cdr3_aa: CASSPPYGSYEQYF
j_call: TRBJ2-7; d_call: .; v_call: TRBV30; cdr3_nt: TGTGCCTGGAGCGGAGTCTACGAGCAGTACTTC; cdr3_aa: CAWSGVYEQYF
j_call: TRBJ1-1; d_call: .; v_call: TRBV18; cdr3_nt: TGTGCCAGCTCACCTGGAGGTATCCCTGTTAACACTGAAGCTTTCTTT; cdr3_aa: CASSPGGIPVNTEAFF
j_call: TRBJ2-1; d_call: .; v_call: TRBV7-8; cdr3_nt: TGTGCCAGCAGCTTAGTGACAGTTCTCTCCTACAATGAGCAGTTCTTC; cdr3_aa: CASSLVTVLSYNEQFF
j_call: TRBJ2-7; d_call: .; v_call: TRBV4-1; cdr3_nt: TGCGCCAGCAGCCAAGTACAGGGTGGCGACGAGCAGTACTTC; cdr3_aa: CASSQVQGGDEQYF
j_call: TRBJ1-2; d_call: .; v_call: TRBV28; cdr3_nt: TGTGCCAGCAGTCCGGACAGCCCCTATGGCTACACCTTC; cdr3_aa: CASSPDSPYGYTF
j_call: TRBJ1-5; d_call: TRBD1; v_call: TRBV19; cdr3_nt: TGTGCCAGTAGGAAATCCGGGACAGGGGATTTGAATCAGCCCCAGCATTTT; cdr3_aa: CASRKSGTGDLNQPQHF
j_call: TRBJ1-5; d_call: .; v_call: TRBV9; cdr3_nt: TGTGCCAGCAGCGCCCAGGGACTTAGCAATCAGCCCCAGCATTTT; cdr3_aa: CASSAQGLSNQPQHF
j_call: TRBJ2-5; d_call: TRBD2; v_call: TRBV5-4; cdr3_nt: TGTGCCAGCAGCCCTAAACTAGCGGGAGGCCGGCGGAGCCAGTACTTC; cdr3_aa: CASSPKLAGGRRSQYF
j_call: TRBJ2-3; d_call: TRBD2; v_call: TRBV7-9; cdr3_nt: TGTGCCAGCAGCCGCGGACTAGCGGGGAAGAAATCAGATACGCAGTATTTT; cdr3_aa: CASSRGLAGKKSDTQYF
j_call: TRBJ2-3; d_call: .; v_call: TRBV7-8; cdr3_nt: TGTGACTCCAGCTTCAGCGAGACAGAGCCTGAGGACACAGATACGCAGTATTTT; cdr3_aa: CDSSFSETEPEDTDTQYF
j_call: TRBJ2-5; d_call: .; v_call: TRBV29-1; cdr3_nt: TGCAGCATGTGGGACTTGAATCTTCAAGAGACCCAGTACTTC; cdr3_aa: CSMWDLNLQETQYF
j_call: TRBJ1-6; d_call: .; v_call: TRBV9; cdr3_nt: TGTGCCAGCGGGGTGGGAGGGGATAATTCACCCCTCCACTTT; cdr3_aa: CASGVGGDNSPLHF
j_call: TRBJ1-5; d_call: .; v_call: TRBV5-6; cdr3_nt: TGTGCCAGCAGCTTGGGGGCGGGCGGCAATCAGCCCCAGCATTTT; cdr3_aa: CASSLGAGGNQPQHF
j_call: TRBJ1-1; d_call: .; v_call: TRBV28; cdr3_nt: TGTGCCAGCACCTTCGGGGTAAACACTGAAGCTTTCTTT; cdr3_aa: CASTFGVNTEAFF
j_call: TRBJ2-4; d_call: .; v_call: TRBV5-8; cdr3_nt: TGTGCCAGCACCGTGAGGAAGCACATTCAGTACTTC; cdr3_aa: CASTVRKHIQYF
j_call: TRBJ1-6; d_call: .; v_call: TRBV7-9; cdr3_nt: TGTGCCAGCAGCTCAGGGATATCACCCCTCCACTTT; cdr3_aa: CASSSGISPLHF
j_call: TRBJ1-4; d_call: .; v_call: TRBV7-9; cdr3_nt: TGTGCCAGCAGCTTAAGGCAGGGGCAAGATGAAAAACTGTTTTTT; cdr3_aa: CASSLRQGQDEKLFF
j_call: TRBJ1-4; d_call: .; v_call: TRBV5-5; cdr3_nt: TGTGCCAGCAGCTTGGGGAGGGGCCCTAATGAAAAACTGTTTTTT; cdr3_aa: CASSLGRGPNEKLFF
j_call: TRBJ2-2; d_call: .; v_call: TRBV7-2; cdr3_nt: TGTGCCAGCAGCTTAGCTACACAGAACACCGGGGAGCTGTTTTTT; cdr3_aa: CASSLATQNTGELFF
j_call: TRBJ2-6; d_call: TRBD2; v_call: TRBV7-9; cdr3_nt: TGTGCCAGCAGCTTAGCGATAGCGGGAGGTTCTGGGGCCAACGTCCTGACTTTC; cdr3_aa: CASSLAIAGGSGANVLTF
j_call: TRBJ1-6; d_call: TRBD1; v_call: TRBV30; cdr3_nt: TGTGCCTGGAGTCCCACTTCGACAGGGGAAAGATCACCCCTCCACTTT; cdr3_aa: CAWSPTSTGERSPLHF
j_call: TRBJ2-2; d_call: .; v_call: TRBV4-1; cdr3_nt: TGCGCCCAGGGGGAGGACGGGGAGCTGTTTTTT; cdr3_aa: CAQGEDGELFF
j_call: TRBJ2-2; d_call: TRBD1; v_call: TRBV18; cdr3_nt: TGTGCCAGCTCACCACGAACAGGGGGCAACACCGGGGAGCTGTTTTTT; cdr3_aa: CASSPRTGGNTGELFF
j_call: TRBJ1-5; d_call: TRBD1; v_call: TRBV19; cdr3_nt: TGTGCCAGTAGCGCCGGGACAGGGACTTATAGCAATCAGCCCCAGCATTTT; cdr3_aa: CASSAGTGTYSNQPQHF
j_call: TRBJ2-1; d_call: TRBD2; v_call: TRBV4-1; cdr3_nt: TGCGCCAGCAGCCAAGAGAGGGCGGGAGGGAACCAGTTCTTC; cdr3_aa: CASSQERAGGNQFF
j_call: TRBJ1-2; d_call: .; v_call: TRBV10-3; cdr3_nt: TGTGCCATCCGTGGGGCAGGCCCCCGCTACACCTTC; cdr3_aa: CAIRGAGPRYTF
j_call: TRBJ1-2; d_call: .; v_call: TRBV21-1; cdr3_nt: TGTGCCAGCAGCAAAGGTTGGCCTCGACAGGGGTGCTCCCCTAACTATGGCTACACCTTC; cdr3_aa: CASSKGWPRQGCSPNYGYTF
j_call: TRBJ1-1; d_call: TRBD1; v_call: TRBV7-8; cdr3_nt: TGTGCCAGCAGCCAGGGACAGCCCATGAACACTGAAGCTTTCTTT; cdr3_aa: CASSQGQPMNTEAFF
j_call: TRBJ1-3; d_call: .; v_call: TRBV28; cdr3_nt: TGTGCCAGCAGTTTGAAAGGGACAATTGGAAACACCATATATTTT; cdr3_aa: CASSLKGTIGNTIYF
j_call: TRBJ2-2; d_call: TRBD2; v_call: TRBV2; cdr3_nt: TGTGCCAGCAGTGAAGATCTAGCGGGAGTTTCCGGGGAGCTGTTTTTT; cdr3_aa: CASSEDLAGVSGELFF
j_call: TRBJ2-1; d_call: .; v_call: TRBV7-6; cdr3_nt: TGTGCCAGCAGCTTAGAGGACTACCGACAGAATGAGCAGTTCTTC; cdr3_aa: CASSLEDYRQNEQFF
j_call: TRBJ1-1; d_call: .; v_call: TRBV5-1; cdr3_nt: TGCGCCAGCAGCTTGGGCCCGGGGATGATCAACACTGAAGCTTTCTTT; cdr3_aa: CASSLGPGMINTEAFF
j_call: TRBJ2-2; d_call: TRBD2; v_call: TRBV4-2; cdr3_nt: TGTGCCAGCAGCCAAGATGGGATAACTAGCGGGAGCCTGAACACCGGGGAGCTGTTTTTT; cdr3_aa: CASSQDGITSGSLNTGELFF